This TCR beta chain was recovered during a study of long-term antiretroviral therapy in people with HIV. Broader study findings: ART adherence was not documented, and neither viral resistance nor therapy changes had any data.

Researchers ran immunoSEQ v3.0 at survey level. Some clones are missing from TCRdb's copy, which holds only in-frame ones; the method was immunoSEQ multiplex PCR. The sample lists approximately 30,000 clones, 95% to 98% occurring once. For this clone: What it binds is not known.

The sample in question was unsorted PBMCs, obtained 7.6 years after starting antiretroviral therapy. This sequence originates from a man aged 25-45 years with HIV.

Here the CDR3 reads CASSSRGVEAFF. The CDR3 coding sequence is TGTGCCAGCAGTAGCAGGGGGGTGGAGGCTTTCTTT. This chain links TRBV7-9 with TRBJ1-1; 7 bases align to TRBD1. This CDR3 region has 12 residues. Germline V gene sequence: CDR1 SEHNR, CDR2 FQNEAQ (reference sequence). With 6 bases clipped from V and 11 bases from J, the junction kept 9 bases outside the gene matches.